This TCR beta chain was sequenced in a study of T cell repertoires in cytomegalovirus infection. As for the study in general: Epitope selection comprised recently identified HLA-C-restricted CMV epitopes and well-studied HLA-B-restricted CMV epitopes.

V was pared by 4 bases and J by 5 bases, with 6 bases between. The CDR3 sequence is 11 residues long. TCRdb reprocessed the reads via MiXCR and lists one record per CDR3 protein. The sample holds about 770,000 distinct CDR3 sequences, 25% to 35% seen once. At least ten counts were recorded for this clonotype. Antigen unknown. Study conclusions and caveats: Public TCR beta family frequency separated CMV-and-HLA carriers, including in an independent cohort. Ex vivo, HLA-C-restricted CMV-specific TCR beta clonotypes prevailed over the rest of the response.

V usage is TRBV12-3 or TRBV12-4 and J usage is TRBJ2-7, with D tentatively TRBD2 (6 bases). The clonotype comes from a human donor in good health (CMV status not recorded). Some clones in this sample may be carry-over from other donors' samples. Sample: cultured CD8+ T cells from PBMCs, taken from culture after CMV antigen stimulation. Here the CDR3 DNA reads TGTGCCAGCAGTTCGGGGGACGAGCAGTACTTC. Amino acids: CASSSGDEQYF.